Listed below are T cell receptor beta chains from one sample, sequenced in a study of radiotherapy plus CTLA-4 blockade in lung cancer. Method: immunoSEQ multiplex PCR; TCRdb's copy keeps in-frame clones and lacks some. Of 40,000 to 50,000 clones listed, around 83% are singletons. The sample here was peripheral blood, taken from a patient treated with radiotherapy plus ipilimumab. Source of these receptors: a human donor with non-small cell lung cancer who had stable disease on radiotherapy plus ipilimumab. Each CDR3 is given with its conserved first and last residue. Fields, in order: clone size, J gene, V gene, D gene, CDR3 DNA, CDR3 protein. The D gene is left open where the match is weak. For some rows the clone size is stated as once, few or many, or as a class when expanded; others skip it.

- TRBJ1-3 TRBV18 - TGTGCCAGCTCACCGAGTCGGGAGAGCTCTGGAAACACCATATATTTT CASSPSRESSGNTIYF
- TRBJ1-4 TRBV7-9 - TGTGCCAGCAGCTCAACCCGAGGACTGTTTTTT CASSSTRGLFF
- TRBJ2-1 TRBV2 - TGTGCCAGCAGTGCGGAAGCGGCCTACAATGAGCAGTTCTTC CASSAEAAYNEQFF
- TRBJ2-7 TRBV5-1 TRBD1 TGCGCCAGCAGCTTGTGGCTAAACCGGGACAGACCCTACGAGCAGTACTTC CASSLWLNRDRPYEQYF
- TRBJ2-3 TRBV2 TRBD2 TGTGCCAGCAGTGCGGGACTAGCGGGAGGCACAGATACGCAGTATTTT CASSAGLAGGTDTQYF
- TRBJ2-5 TRBV19 TRBD2 TGTGCCAGTAGTATAGGGTCTGGCGGGAGGTCGGAGACCCAGTACTTC CASSIGSGGRSETQYF
- TRBJ1-1 TRBV27 TRBD1 TGTGCCAGCAGGATATCAACAGGGGGCTTGGCTGAAGCTTTCTTT CASRISTGGLAEAFF
- TRBJ2-7 TRBV19 TRBD2 TGTGCCAGTAGGGGGACTAGCGGGCCTGTCACCGAGCAGTACTTC CASRGTSGPVTEQYF
- TRBJ2-1 TRBV18 - TGTGCCAGCTCACCATGGTCAGGTGGAGTCGAGCGGACGGCGGACTACAATGAGCAGTTCTTC CASSPWSGGVERTADYNEQFF
- TRBJ2-7 TRBV25-1 - TGTGCCAGCAGTACATCCTACGAGCAGTACTTC CASSTSYEQYF
- TRBJ2-7 TRBV2 TRBD1 TGTGCCAGCACTGACAGGGTCGGCTCCTACGAGCAGTACTTC CASTDRVGSYEQYF
- TRBJ2-2 TRBV7-2 TRBD1 TGTGCCAGCAGCGCTACAGGGGGCGCGGCCGGGGAGCTGTTTTTT CASSATGGAAGELFF
- TRBJ1-3 TRBV9 - TGTGCCAGCAGTTCCTCCGGGACACCTGGAAACACCATATATTTT CASSSSGTPGNTIYF
- TRBJ2-3 TRBV9 - TGTGCCAGCAGCGTAGTGGCTGAAACAGATACGCAGTATTTT CASSVVAETDTQYF
- TRBJ2-1 TRBV6-4 - TGTGCCAGCAGTGACGGGAGCTACAATGAGCAGTTCTTC CASSDGSYNEQFF
- TRBJ2-7 TRBV30 TRBD2 TGTGCCTGGTCAGCGGGAGTCAACGAGCAGTACTTC CAWSAGVNEQYF
- TRBJ2-5 TRBV10-3 TRBD2 TGTGCCATCAGTACTAGCGGGACCCCGTCAGAGACCCAGTACTTC CAISTSGTPSETQYF
- TRBJ2-3 TRBV5-1 - TGCGCCAGCAGCCCAGGTCAGGGGTATCCAGATACGCAGTATTTT CASSPGQGYPDTQYF
- TRBJ2-3 TRBV5-8 TRBD2 TGTGCCAGCAGCACATTGGGGACTAGCGGCACAGATACGCAGTATTTT CASSTLGTSGTDTQYF
- TRBJ1-3 TRBV7-2 TRBD1 TGTGCCAGCAGCCCCTACAGGGGGCCTAATGGAAACACCATATATTTT CASSPYRGPNGNTIYF
- TRBJ2-1 TRBV9 TRBD1 TGTGCCAGCAGCCCAACCGGACAGGGGGGATATGAGCAGTTCTTC CASSPTGQGGYEQFF
- TRBJ2-2 TRBV2 - TGTGCCAGCAGTGAAAGGTTCCCGGGCACCGGGGAGCTGTTTTTT CASSERFPGTGELFF
- TRBJ1-2 TRBV2 - TGTGCCAGCAGTGAAGGGGGCGACGGCTACACCTTC CASSEGGDGYTF
- TRBJ2-1 TRBV6-6 TRBD2 TGTGCCAGCAGTTACTCGGGACTAGCGGATTACAATGAGCAGTTCTTC CASSYSGLADYNEQFF
- TRBJ2-5 TRBV15 TRBD2 TGTGCCACCAGCAGAGACCTAGCGGGAGGGGGGGAGACCCAGTACTTC CATSRDLAGGGETQYF
once TRBJ2-1 TRBV2 - TGTGCCAGCAGTGTCTATAATGAGCAGTTCTTC CASSVYNEQFF
- TRBJ1-2 TRBV19 - TGTGCCAGTAGTCCCCAGGGGTATGGCTACACCTTC CASSPQGYGYTF
- TRBJ2-7 TRBV7-8 TRBD1 TGTGCCAGCAGCATGACCGGGACAGGGTATCTATGGGGCTACGAGCAGTACTTC CASSMTGTGYLWGYEQYF
- TRBJ1-2 TRBV27 - TGTGCCAGCAGACCCCCCGGGAGACTCTATGGCTACACCTTC CASRPPGRLYGYTF
- TRBJ2-1 TRBV6-5 - TGTGCCAGCAGTTACTCACCCCAGGGGTATGGGCAGTTCTTC CASSYSPQGYGQFF
- TRBJ2-5 TRBV7-6 TRBD2 TGTGCCAGCAGCCCCGGGACTAGCGGGAGGAAACAAGAGACCCAGTACTTC CASSPGTSGRKQETQYF
- TRBJ2-3 TRBV5-4 TRBD2 TGTGCCAGCAGCTTTGGAACTAGCGGGACGGATACGCAGTATTTT CASSFGTSGTDTQYF
- TRBJ1-1 TRBV9 - TGTGCCAGCAGTTATGGGGCGGCGACCGAAGCTTTCTTT CASSYGAATEAFF
- TRBJ1-2 TRBV28 - TGTGCCAGCAGTTTAGGGTTGAGCGGCCAGGGGAAAGGCTACACCTTC CASSLGLSGQGKGYTF
- TRBJ2-7 TRBV13 - TGTGCCAGCAGCTTAGGTCTAGCAGGCCTCGAGCAGTACTTC CASSLGLAGLEQYF
once TRBJ2-3 TRBV7-3 TRBD1 TGTGCCAGCAGCGACGCCGGGACAGGCACAGATACGCAGTATTTT CASSDAGTGTDTQYF